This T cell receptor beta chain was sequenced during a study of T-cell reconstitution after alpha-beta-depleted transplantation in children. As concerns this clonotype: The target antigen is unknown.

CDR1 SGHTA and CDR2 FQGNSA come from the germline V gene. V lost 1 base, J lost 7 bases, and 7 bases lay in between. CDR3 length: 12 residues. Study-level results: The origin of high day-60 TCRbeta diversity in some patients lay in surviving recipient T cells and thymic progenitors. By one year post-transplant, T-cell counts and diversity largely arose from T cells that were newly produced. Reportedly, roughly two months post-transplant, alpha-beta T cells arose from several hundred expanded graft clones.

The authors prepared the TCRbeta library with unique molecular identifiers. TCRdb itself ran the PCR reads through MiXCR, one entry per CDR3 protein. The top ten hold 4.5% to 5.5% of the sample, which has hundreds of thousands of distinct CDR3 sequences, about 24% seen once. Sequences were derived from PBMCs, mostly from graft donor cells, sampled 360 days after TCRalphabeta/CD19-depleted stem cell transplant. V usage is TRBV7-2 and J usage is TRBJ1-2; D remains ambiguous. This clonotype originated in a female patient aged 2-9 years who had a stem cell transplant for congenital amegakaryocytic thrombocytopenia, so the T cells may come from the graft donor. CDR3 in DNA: TGTGCCAGCAGCTTAGGTGTTTCTGGCTACACCTTC. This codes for CASSLGVSGYTF.